The rows below give T cell receptor beta chains drawn from one sample of a study of brain T cells in children with intractable seizures. The table came from immunoSEQ multiplex PCR; TCRdb's copy has only in-frame clones and leaves some out. The table lists about 340,000 clones, nearly 95% of them singletons. The sequencing here drew on peripheral blood, taken about 5 months after surgery. These receptors were obtained from a boy younger than two with tuberous sclerosis and intractable seizures. The CDR3 runs from the conserved cysteine through the conserved F or W. The D gene is left open where the match is weak. Only part of the rows carry a size: once, few, many, or a class if the clone is expanded.

J gene: TRBJ2-3; D gene: NA; clone size: few; V gene: TRBV12-3/TRBV12-4; CDR3 protein: CASSWTSTDTQYF; CDR3 DNA: TGTGCCAGCAGTTGGACTAGCACAGATACGCAGTATTTT
J gene: TRBJ2-1; D gene: TRBD2; clone size: NA; V gene: TRBV13; CDR3 protein: CASSPRLAGHNEQFF; CDR3 DNA: TGTGCCAGCAGCCCGAGACTAGCGGGACACAATGAGCAGTTCTTC
J gene: TRBJ2-2; D gene: TRBD2; clone size: NA; V gene: TRBV7-2; CDR3 protein: CASSWTSGSRTGELFF; CDR3 DNA: TGTGCCAGCAGCTGGACTAGCGGGAGCCGGACCGGGGAGCTGTTTTTT
J gene: TRBJ1-1; D gene: TRBD1; clone size: NA; V gene: TRBV7-9; CDR3 protein: CASSFTTGGLNTEAFF; CDR3 DNA: TGTGCCAGCAGCTTCACGACAGGGGGCTTGAACACTGAAGCTTTCTTT
J gene: TRBJ2-1; D gene: TRBD2; clone size: NA; V gene: TRBV4-1; CDR3 protein: CASSQDGGMTSGRGNEQFF; CDR3 DNA: TGCGCCAGCAGCCAAGATGGCGGAATGACTAGCGGGAGAGGGAATGAGCAGTTCTTC
J gene: TRBJ1-1; D gene: NA; clone size: NA; V gene: TRBV5-6; CDR3 protein: CASSLGPNTEAFF; CDR3 DNA: TGTGCCAGCAGCTTAGGGCCGAACACTGAAGCTTTCTTT
J gene: TRBJ2-1; D gene: NA; clone size: NA; V gene: TRBV7-3; CDR3 protein: CASSASAYNEQFF; CDR3 DNA: TGTGCCAGCAGCGCCTCTGCCTACAATGAGCAGTTCTTC
J gene: TRBJ2-1; D gene: NA; clone size: few; V gene: TRBV7-3; CDR3 protein: CASSLGNEQFF; CDR3 DNA: TGTGCCAGCAGCTTAGGGAATGAGCAGTTCTTC
J gene: TRBJ2-7; D gene: TRBD1; clone size: NA; V gene: TRBV29-1; CDR3 protein: CSVRLSETGAYEQYF; CDR3 DNA: TGCAGCGTCAGGCTTTCCGAGACAGGGGCGTACGAGCAGTACTTC
J gene: TRBJ2-7; D gene: NA; clone size: NA; V gene: TRBV5-1; CDR3 protein: CASSARTTRSYEQYF; CDR3 DNA: TGCGCCAGCAGCGCCCGGACTACCCGCTCCTACGAGCAGTACTTC
J gene: TRBJ1-2; D gene: NA; clone size: NA; V gene: TRBV12-3/TRBV12-4; CDR3 protein: CASSLLKDGYTF; CDR3 DNA: TGTGCCAGCAGTTTACTCAAGGATGGCTACACCTTC
J gene: TRBJ2-5; D gene: NA; clone size: NA; V gene: TRBV5-1; CDR3 protein: CASSPSVSQETQYF; CDR3 DNA: TGCGCCAGCAGCCCGTCCGTGTCCCAAGAGACCCAGTACTTC
J gene: TRBJ2-3; D gene: TRBD2; clone size: once; V gene: TRBV3-1/TRBV3-2; CDR3 protein: CASRLAGGDTQYF; CDR3 DNA: TGTGCCAGCCGCCTAGCGGGGGGAGATACGCAGTATTTT
J gene: TRBJ2-5; D gene: NA; clone size: NA; V gene: TRBV2; CDR3 protein: CASSEIRQETQYF; CDR3 DNA: TGTGCCAGCAGTGAAATTAGACAAGAGACCCAGTACTTC
J gene: TRBJ2-7; D gene: TRBD1; clone size: NA; V gene: TRBV5-1; CDR3 protein: CASSGGTGFREQYF; CDR3 DNA: TGCGCCAGTTCAGGTGGGACAGGGTTCCGCGAGCAGTACTTC
J gene: TRBJ2-7; D gene: NA; clone size: NA; V gene: TRBV7-2; CDR3 protein: CASSPSGGSFYEQYF; CDR3 DNA: TGTGCCAGCAGCCCCTCCGGGGGAAGCTTCTACGAGCAGTACTTC
J gene: TRBJ1-1; D gene: NA; clone size: NA; V gene: TRBV19; CDR3 protein: CASSGSSLNTEAFF; CDR3 DNA: TGTGCCAGTAGTGGGAGCAGCCTGAACACTGAAGCTTTCTTT
J gene: TRBJ2-2; D gene: TRBD1; clone size: NA; V gene: TRBV7-2; CDR3 protein: CASSLVQGAFTGELFF; CDR3 DNA: TGTGCCAGCAGCTTAGTACAGGGGGCTTTCACCGGGGAGCTGTTTTTT
J gene: TRBJ1-1; D gene: NA; clone size: NA; V gene: TRBV7-3; CDR3 protein: CASSPQGGTEAFF; CDR3 DNA: TGTGCCAGCAGCCCACAGGGAGGGACTGAAGCTTTCTTT
J gene: TRBJ1-4; D gene: NA; clone size: once; V gene: TRBV30; CDR3 protein: CAWSLTGNEKLFF; CDR3 DNA: TGTGCCTGGAGTCTTACGGGGAATGAAAAACTGTTTTTT
J gene: TRBJ1-6; D gene: NA; clone size: NA; V gene: TRBV18; CDR3 protein: CASSETGLGNSPLHF; CDR3 DNA: TGTGCCAGCTCTGAAACAGGGCTGGGTAATTCACCCCTCCACTTT
J gene: TRBJ2-7; D gene: NA; clone size: NA; V gene: TRBV5-6; CDR3 protein: CASSFAGGISYEQYF; CDR3 DNA: TGTGCCAGCAGCTTCGCGGGCGGGATCTCCTACGAGCAGTACTTC
J gene: TRBJ1-5; D gene: NA; clone size: NA; V gene: TRBV19; CDR3 protein: CASSRKRTDNQPQHF; CDR3 DNA: TGTGCCAGTAGCAGGAAAAGGACAGACAATCAGCCCCAGCATTTT
J gene: TRBJ2-7; D gene: NA; clone size: NA; V gene: TRBV7-9; CDR3 protein: CASSQGAFYEQYF; CDR3 DNA: TGTGCCAGCAGCCAGGGCGCATTCTACGAGCAGTACTTC
J gene: TRBJ2-7; D gene: NA; clone size: NA; V gene: TRBV12-3/TRBV12-4; CDR3 protein: CASSLPNYEQYF; CDR3 DNA: TGTGCCAGCAGTTTACCCAACTACGAGCAGTACTTC
J gene: TRBJ2-7; D gene: NA; clone size: once; V gene: TRBV10-3; CDR3 protein: CAGGVSYEQYF; CDR3 DNA: TGTGCCGGGGGAGTATCCTACGAGCAGTACTTC
J gene: TRBJ1-1; D gene: NA; clone size: NA; V gene: TRBV7-9; CDR3 protein: CASSLGATEAFF; CDR3 DNA: TGTGCCAGCAGCTTAGGAGCCACTGAAGCTTTCTTT
J gene: TRBJ2-2; D gene: NA; clone size: NA; V gene: TRBV5-1; CDR3 protein: CASSPLWAGADTGELFF; CDR3 DNA: TGCGCCAGCAGCCCCCTTTGGGCGGGGGCAGACACCGGGGAGCTGTTTTTT
J gene: TRBJ2-1; D gene: TRBD2; clone size: NA; V gene: TRBV15; CDR3 protein: CATSRVGKGTSGFYNEQFF; CDR3 DNA: TGTGCCACCAGCAGAGTAGGTAAAGGGACTAGCGGGTTTTACAATGAGCAGTTCTTC
J gene: TRBJ2-3; D gene: NA; clone size: NA; V gene: TRBV6-6; CDR3 protein: CASSYSGSWADTQYF; CDR3 DNA: TGTGCCAGCAGTTACTCTGGATCTTGGGCAGATACGCAGTATTTT
J gene: TRBJ2-5; D gene: NA; clone size: NA; V gene: TRBV12-2; CDR3 protein: CASLLRSPSAQETQYF; CDR3 DNA: TGTGCAAGTCTCTTAAGGTCCCCTAGCGCTCAAGAGACCCAGTACTTC
J gene: TRBJ2-4; D gene: NA; clone size: NA; V gene: TRBV12-3/TRBV12-4; CDR3 protein: CASSFVGRNIQYF; CDR3 DNA: TGTGCCAGCAGTTTCGTCGGGAGAAACATTCAGTACTTC
J gene: TRBJ1-3; D gene: NA; clone size: NA; V gene: TRBV5-6; CDR3 protein: CASSLLGPSGNTIYF; CDR3 DNA: TGTGCCAGCAGCTTGTTGGGGCCCTCTGGAAACACCATATATTTT
J gene: TRBJ1-4; D gene: NA; clone size: NA; V gene: TRBV7-2; CDR3 protein: CASSPQTGSTNEKLFF; CDR3 DNA: TGTGCCAGCAGCCCCCAAACAGGGTCAACTAATGAAAAACTGTTTTTT
J gene: TRBJ1-6; D gene: NA; clone size: few; V gene: TRBV28; CDR3 protein: CASSSNSNSPLHF; CDR3 DNA: TGTGCCAGCAGCTCTAACTCTAATTCACCCCTCCACTTT
J gene: TRBJ2-3; D gene: NA; clone size: NA; V gene: TRBV25-1; CDR3 protein: CASSEFSGRQTDTQYF; CDR3 DNA: TGTGCCAGCAGTGAATTCAGCGGAAGGCAAACAGATACGCAGTATTTT